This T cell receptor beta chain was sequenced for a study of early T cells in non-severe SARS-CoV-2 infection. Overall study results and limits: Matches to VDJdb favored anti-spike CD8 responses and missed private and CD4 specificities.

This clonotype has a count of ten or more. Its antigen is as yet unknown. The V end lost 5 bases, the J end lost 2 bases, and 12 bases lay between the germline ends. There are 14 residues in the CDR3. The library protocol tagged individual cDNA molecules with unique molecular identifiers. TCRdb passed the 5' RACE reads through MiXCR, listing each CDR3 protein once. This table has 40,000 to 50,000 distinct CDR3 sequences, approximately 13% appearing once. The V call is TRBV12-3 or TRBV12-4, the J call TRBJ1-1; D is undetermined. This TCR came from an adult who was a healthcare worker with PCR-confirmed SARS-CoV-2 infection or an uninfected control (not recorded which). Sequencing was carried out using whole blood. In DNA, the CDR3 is TGTGCCAGCAGTATGCGGACTCAAAACACTGAAGCTTTCTTT. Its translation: CASSMRTQNTEAFF.